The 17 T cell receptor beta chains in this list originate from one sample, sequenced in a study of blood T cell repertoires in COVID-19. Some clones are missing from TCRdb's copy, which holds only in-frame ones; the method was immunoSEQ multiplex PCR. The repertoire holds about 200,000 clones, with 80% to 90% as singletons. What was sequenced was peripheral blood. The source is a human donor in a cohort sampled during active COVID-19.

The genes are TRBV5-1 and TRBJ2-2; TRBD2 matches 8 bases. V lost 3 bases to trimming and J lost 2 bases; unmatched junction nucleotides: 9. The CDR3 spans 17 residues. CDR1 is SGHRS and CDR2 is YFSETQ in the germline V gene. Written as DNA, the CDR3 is TGCGCCAGCAGCTCCCCGGTTAGCGGGGCAAACACCGGGGAGCTGTTTTTT. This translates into CASSSPVSGANTGELFF. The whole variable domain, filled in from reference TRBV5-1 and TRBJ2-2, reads KAGVTQTPRYLIKTRGQQVTLSCSPISGHRSVSWYQQTPGQGLQFLFEYFSETQRNKGNFPGRFSGRQFSNSRSEMNVSTLELGDSALYLCASSSPVSGANTGELFFGEGSRLTVL.

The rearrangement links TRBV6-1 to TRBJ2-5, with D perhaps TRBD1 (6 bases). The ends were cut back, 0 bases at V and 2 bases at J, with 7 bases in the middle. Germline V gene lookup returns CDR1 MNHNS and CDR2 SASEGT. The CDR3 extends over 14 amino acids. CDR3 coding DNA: TGTGCCAGCAGTGAAGCCGGACAGCAAGAGACCCAGTACTTC. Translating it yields CASSEAGQQETQYF.

In DNA, the CDR3 is TGTGCCAGCAGACCCCTAAGTACCGCTATCCCGGTCGAGCAGTACTTC. It is translated as CASRPLSTAIPVEQYF. The genes are TRBV28 and TRBJ2-7; D ambiguous. Germline CDR1 and CDR2: MDHEN and SYDVKM. This CDR3 is built from 16 residues. The germline V and J ends were trimmed by 6 bases and 6 bases, with 24 bases remaining between them.

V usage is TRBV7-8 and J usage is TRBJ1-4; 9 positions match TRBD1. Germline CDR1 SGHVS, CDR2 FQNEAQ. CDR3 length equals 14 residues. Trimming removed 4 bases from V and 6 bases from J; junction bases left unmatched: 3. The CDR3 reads CASSSGTGYEKLFF. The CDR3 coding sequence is TGTGCCAGCAGCTCGGGGACAGGGTATGAAAAACTGTTTTTT.

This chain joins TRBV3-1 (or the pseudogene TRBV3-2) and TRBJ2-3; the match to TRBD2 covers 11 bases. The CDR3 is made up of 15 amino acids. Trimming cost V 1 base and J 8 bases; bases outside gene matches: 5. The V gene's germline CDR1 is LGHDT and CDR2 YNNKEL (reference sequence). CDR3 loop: CASSQVLAGAGTQYF. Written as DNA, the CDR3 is TGTGCCAGCAGCCAAGTACTAGCGGGAGCGGGTACGCAGTATTTT.

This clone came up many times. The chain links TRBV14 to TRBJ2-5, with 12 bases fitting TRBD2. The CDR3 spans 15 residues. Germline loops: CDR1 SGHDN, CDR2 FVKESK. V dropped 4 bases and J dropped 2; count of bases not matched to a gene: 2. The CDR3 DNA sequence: TGTGCCAGCAGCCCTGGGACTAGCGGGCAAGAGACCCAGTACTTC. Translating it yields CASSPGTSGQETQYF. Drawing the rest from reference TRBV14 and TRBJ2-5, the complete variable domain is EAGVTQFPSHSVIEKGQTVTLRCDPISGHDNLYWYRRVMGKEIKFLLHFVKESKQDESGMPNNRFLAERTGGTYSTLKVQPAELEDSGVYFCASSPGTSGQETQYFGPGTRLLVL.

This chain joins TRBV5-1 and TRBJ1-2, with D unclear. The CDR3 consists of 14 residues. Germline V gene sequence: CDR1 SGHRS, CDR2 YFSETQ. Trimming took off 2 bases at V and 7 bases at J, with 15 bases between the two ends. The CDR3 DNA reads TGCGCCAGCAGCTTACAGTCCGGAATCGGTGGCTACACCTTC. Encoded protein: CASSLQSGIGGYTF.

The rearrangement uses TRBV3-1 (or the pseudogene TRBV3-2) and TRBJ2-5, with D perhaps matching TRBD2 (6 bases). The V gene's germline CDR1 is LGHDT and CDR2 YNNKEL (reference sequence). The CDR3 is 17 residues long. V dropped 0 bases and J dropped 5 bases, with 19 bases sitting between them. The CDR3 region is CASSQEGWRAGRETQYF. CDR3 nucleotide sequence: TGTGCCAGCAGCCAAGAAGGGTGGCGGGCAGGGAGGGAGACCCAGTACTTC.

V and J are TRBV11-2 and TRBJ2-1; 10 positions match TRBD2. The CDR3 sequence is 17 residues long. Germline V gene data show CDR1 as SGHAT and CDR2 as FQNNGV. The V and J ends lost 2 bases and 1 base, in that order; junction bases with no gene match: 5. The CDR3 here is CASSLYASGRSYNEQFF. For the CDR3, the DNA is TGTGCCAGCAGCTTATATGCTAGCGGGAGATCCTACAATGAGCAGTTCTTC.

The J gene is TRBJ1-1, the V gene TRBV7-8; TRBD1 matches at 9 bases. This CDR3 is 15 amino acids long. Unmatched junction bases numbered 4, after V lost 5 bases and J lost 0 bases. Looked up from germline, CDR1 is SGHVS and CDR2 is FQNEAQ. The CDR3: CASSPRTGVNTEAFF. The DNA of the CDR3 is TGTGCCAGCAGCCCTAGGACAGGGGTGAACACTGAAGCTTTCTTT.

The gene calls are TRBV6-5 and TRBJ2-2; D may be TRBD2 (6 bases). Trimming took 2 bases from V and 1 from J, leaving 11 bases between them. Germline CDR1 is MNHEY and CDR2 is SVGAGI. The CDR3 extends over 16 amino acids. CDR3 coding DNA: TGTGCCAGCAGTTACGGAGGGTATCGGAACACCGGGGAGCTGTTTTTT. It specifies CASSYGGYRNTGELFF.

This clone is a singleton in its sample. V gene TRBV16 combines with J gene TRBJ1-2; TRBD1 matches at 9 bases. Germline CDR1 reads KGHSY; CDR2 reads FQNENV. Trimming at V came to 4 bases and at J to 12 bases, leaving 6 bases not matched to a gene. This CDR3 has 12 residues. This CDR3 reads CASSPGQGVNTF. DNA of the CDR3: TGTGCCAGCAGCCCGGGACAGGGCGTAAACACCTTC.

CDR3 loop: CASSYSRAEKLFF. The DNA for the CDR3 is TGTGCCAGCAGTTACTCGAGGGCGGAAAAACTGTTTTTT. The V and J genes are TRBV6-6 and TRBJ1-4; no definite D call. CDR3 length: 13 residues. The V end lost 0 bases, the J end lost 8 bases, and 7 bases lay between the germline ends. Germline V gene sequence: CDR1 MNHNY, CDR2 SVGAGI (reference sequence).

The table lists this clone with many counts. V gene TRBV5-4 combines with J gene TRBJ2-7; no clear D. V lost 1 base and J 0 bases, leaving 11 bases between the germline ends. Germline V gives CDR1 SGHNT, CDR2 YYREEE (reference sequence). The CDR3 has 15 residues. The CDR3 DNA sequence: TGTGCCAGCAGCTTGTTAGCTTTGGGCTCCTACGAGCAGTACTTC. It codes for CASSLLALGSYEQYF.

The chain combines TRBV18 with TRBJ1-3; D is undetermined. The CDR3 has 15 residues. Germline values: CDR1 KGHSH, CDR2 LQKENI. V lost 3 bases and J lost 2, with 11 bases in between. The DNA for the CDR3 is TGTGCCAGCTCACCCAGGCAGGCTGCTGGAAACACCATATATTTT. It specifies CASSPRQAAGNTIYF. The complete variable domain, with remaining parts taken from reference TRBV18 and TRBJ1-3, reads NAGVMQNPRHLVRRRGQEARLRCSPMKGHSHVYWYRQLPEEGLKFMVYLQKENIIDESGMPKERFSAEFPKEGPSILRIQQVVRGDSAAYFCASSPRQAAGNTIYFGEGSWLTVV.

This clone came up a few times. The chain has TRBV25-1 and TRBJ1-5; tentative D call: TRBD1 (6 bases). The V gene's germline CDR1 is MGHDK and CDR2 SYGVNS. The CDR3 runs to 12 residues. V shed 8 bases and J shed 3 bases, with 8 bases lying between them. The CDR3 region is CASGQHNQPQHF. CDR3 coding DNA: TGTGCCAGCGGACAGCACAATCAGCCCCAGCATTTT.

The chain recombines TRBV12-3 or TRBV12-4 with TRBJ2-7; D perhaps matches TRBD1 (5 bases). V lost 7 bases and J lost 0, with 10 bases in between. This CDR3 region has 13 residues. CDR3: CASTADSSYEQYF. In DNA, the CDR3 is TGTGCCAGCACCGCCGACAGCTCCTACGAGCAGTACTTC.